A single TCR beta chain is shown here with its context. After removal of 2 bases from V and 2 bases from J, the junction contained 5 bases not matched to a gene. The CDR3 spans 15 residues. CDR1 SGHRS and CDR2 YFSETQ come from the germline V gene. This record belongs to a study of blood T cell repertoires in COVID-19. In the study overall: The study drew acute and convalescent COVID-19 samples from the United States, Italy and Spain. T cells, B-cell-depleted T cells, or PBMCs supplied cDNA or gDNA.

Authors' processing steps: Amplifying reference gene primers gave estimates of nucleated cell counts. TCRdb's table, derived via immunoSEQ multiplex PCR, lists solely in-frame clones and lacks some. For V, J and clone size, that table is used; D and trimming come from the DNA. The data contain 250,000 to 350,000 clones, more than 70% of them seen just once; the ten biggest clones take up approximately 1.1%. The TCR originated in a woman aged 45-59 years with acute or convalescent COVID-19. V gene TRBV5-1 combines with J gene TRBJ2-3, with TRBD1 matching 7 bases. The sample was peripheral blood. This CDR3 is CASSFGQALTDTQYF. CDR3 sequence (DNA): TGCGCCAGCAGCTTTGGACAGGCCCTCACAGATACGCAGTATTTT.